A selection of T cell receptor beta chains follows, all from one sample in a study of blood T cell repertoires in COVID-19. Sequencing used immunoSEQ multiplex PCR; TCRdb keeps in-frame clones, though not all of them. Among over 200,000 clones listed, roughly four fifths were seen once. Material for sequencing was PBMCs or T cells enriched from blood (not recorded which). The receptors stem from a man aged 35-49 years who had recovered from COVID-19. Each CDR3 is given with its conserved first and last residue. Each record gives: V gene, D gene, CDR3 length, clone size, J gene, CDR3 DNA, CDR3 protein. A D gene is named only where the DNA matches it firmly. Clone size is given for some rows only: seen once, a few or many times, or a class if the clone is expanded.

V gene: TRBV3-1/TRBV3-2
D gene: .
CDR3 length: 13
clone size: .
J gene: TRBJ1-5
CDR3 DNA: TGTGCCAGCAGCCAATCGCCGGCGGGGCCCCAGCATTTT
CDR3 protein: CASSQSPAGPQHF

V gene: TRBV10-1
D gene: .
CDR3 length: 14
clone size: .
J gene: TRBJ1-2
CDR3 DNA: TGCGCCAGCAGTGAGACAGGGACGGACTATGGCTACACCTTC
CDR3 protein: CASSETGTDYGYTF

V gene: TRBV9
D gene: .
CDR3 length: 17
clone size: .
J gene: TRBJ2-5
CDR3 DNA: TGTGCCCGCAGCGGGGGGGGACAGGGGCCGTCGGAATCGGCCCAGTACTTC
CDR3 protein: CARSGGGQGPSESAQYF

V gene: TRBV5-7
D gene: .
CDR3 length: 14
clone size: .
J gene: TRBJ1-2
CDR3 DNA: TGTGCCAGCAGTTGGGGTCCCGGGGGGTATGGCTACACCTTC
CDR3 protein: CASSWGPGGYGYTF

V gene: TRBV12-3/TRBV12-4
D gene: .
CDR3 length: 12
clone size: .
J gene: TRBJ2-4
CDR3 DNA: TGTGCCAGCAGTACCCAGGGAAACATTCAGTACTTC
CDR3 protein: CASSTQGNIQYF

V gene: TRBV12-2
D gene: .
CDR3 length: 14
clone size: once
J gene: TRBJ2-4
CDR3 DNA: TGTGCAAGTCGCTCCCGGGACAGGAAAAACATTCAGTACTTC
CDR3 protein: CASRSRDRKNIQYF

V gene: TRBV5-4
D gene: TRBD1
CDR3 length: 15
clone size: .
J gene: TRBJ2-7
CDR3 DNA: TGTGCCAGCAGCTCCGGACAGGGTGTACCCTACGAGCAGTACTTC
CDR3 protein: CASSSGQGVPYEQYF

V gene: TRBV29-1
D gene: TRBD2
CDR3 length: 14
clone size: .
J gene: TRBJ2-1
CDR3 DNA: TGCAGCGGGACCGGACTAGCGTCCTACAATGAGCAGTTCTTC
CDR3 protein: CSGTGLASYNEQFF

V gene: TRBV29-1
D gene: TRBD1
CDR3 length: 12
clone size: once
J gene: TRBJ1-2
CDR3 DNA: TGCAGCGTGACCCGGGACAGCCTCGACTACACCTTC
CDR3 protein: CSVTRDSLDYTF

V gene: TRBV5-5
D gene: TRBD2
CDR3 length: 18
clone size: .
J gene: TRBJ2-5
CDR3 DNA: TGTGCCAGCAGCCCCGGGACTAGCGGGGGGGGAAGTGGTGAGACCCAGTACTTC
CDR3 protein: CASSPGTSGGGSGETQYF

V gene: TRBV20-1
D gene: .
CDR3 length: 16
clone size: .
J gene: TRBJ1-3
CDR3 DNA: TGCAGTGCTAGTACAGGCCCTGGGGAACCTGGAAACACCATATATTTT
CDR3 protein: CSASTGPGEPGNTIYF

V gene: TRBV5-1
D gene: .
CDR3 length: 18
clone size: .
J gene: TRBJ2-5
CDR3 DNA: TGCGCCAGCAGCTTGACCCGTCCCGGTGCGGGATACCAAGAGACCCAGTACTTC
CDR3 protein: CASSLTRPGAGYQETQYF

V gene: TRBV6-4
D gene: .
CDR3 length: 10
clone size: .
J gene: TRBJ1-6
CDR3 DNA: TGTGCCAGCTTCAACAGGAACCTCCACTTT
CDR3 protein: CASFNRNLHF

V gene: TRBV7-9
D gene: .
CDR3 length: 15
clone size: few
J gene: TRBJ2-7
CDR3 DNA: TGTGCCAGCAGAACAGGGAGTGGGAGCTCCTACGAGCAGTACTTC
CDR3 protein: CASRTGSGSSYEQYF

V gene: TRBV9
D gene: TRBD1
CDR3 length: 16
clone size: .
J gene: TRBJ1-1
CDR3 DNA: TGTGCCAGCAGCGAGGGACAGGACCCTCTGAACACTGAAGCTTTCTTT
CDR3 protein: CASSEGQDPLNTEAFF

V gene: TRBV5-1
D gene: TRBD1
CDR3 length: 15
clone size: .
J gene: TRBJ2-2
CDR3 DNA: TGCGCCAGCAGCCCGGGACAGTCGAACACCGGGGAGCTGTTTTTT
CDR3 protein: CASSPGQSNTGELFF

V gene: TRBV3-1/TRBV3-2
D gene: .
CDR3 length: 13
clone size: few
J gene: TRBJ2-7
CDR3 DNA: TGTGCCAGCAGCCTAGTCCCCTCCTACGAGCAGTACTTC
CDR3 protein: CASSLVPSYEQYF

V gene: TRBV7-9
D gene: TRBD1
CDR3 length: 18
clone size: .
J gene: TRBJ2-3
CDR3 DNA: TGTGCCAGCAGTACTAATATTATTCGGGGACAGGGAATGGATACGCAGTATTTT
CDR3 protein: CASSTNIIRGQGMDTQYF

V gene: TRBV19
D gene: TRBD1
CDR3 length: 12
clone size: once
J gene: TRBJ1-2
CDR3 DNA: TGTGCCAGTAGACAGGGGTCCTATGGCTACACCTTC
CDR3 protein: CASRQGSYGYTF

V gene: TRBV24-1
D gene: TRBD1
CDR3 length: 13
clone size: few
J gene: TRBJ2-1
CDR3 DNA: TGTGCCACCATGGGACAGGGAGGCAATGAGCAGTTCTTC
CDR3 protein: CATMGQGGNEQFF

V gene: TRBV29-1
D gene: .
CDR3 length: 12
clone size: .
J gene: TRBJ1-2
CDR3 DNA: TGCAGCACGTGGGGGGCTAACTATGGCTACACCTTC
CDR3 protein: CSTWGANYGYTF

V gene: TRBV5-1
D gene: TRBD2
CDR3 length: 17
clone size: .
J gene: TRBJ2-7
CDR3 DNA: TGCGCCAGCAGCTTGGTATTCTCGGGGGGATTTTCCTACGAGCAGTACTTC
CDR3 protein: CASSLVFSGGFSYEQYF

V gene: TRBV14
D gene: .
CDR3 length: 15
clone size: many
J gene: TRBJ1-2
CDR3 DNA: TGTGCCAGCAGCCTAGGGGATTCTACCTTCTATGGCTACACCTTC
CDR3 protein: CASSLGDSTFYGYTF

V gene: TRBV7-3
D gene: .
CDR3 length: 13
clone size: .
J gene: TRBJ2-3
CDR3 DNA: TGTGCCAGCAGCTCCTTGTCCCCGGATACGCAGTATTTT
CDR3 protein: CASSSLSPDTQYF

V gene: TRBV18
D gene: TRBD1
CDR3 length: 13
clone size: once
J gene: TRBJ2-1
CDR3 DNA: TGTGCCAGCTCACCCAATCCCGGACAGGGCAAGTTCTTC
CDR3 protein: CASSPNPGQGKFF

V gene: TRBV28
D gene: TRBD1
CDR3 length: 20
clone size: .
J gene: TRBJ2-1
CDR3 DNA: TGTGCCAGCAGTTCTATGCCGGGACAGGGGGTCAGTATGGGGGGCAATGAGCAGTTCTTC
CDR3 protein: CASSSMPGQGVSMGGNEQFF

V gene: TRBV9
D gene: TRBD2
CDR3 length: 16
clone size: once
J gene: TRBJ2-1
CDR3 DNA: TGTGCCAGCAGCGAACCCGGGACTAGCGGGCACAATGAGCAGTTCTTC
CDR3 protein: CASSEPGTSGHNEQFF

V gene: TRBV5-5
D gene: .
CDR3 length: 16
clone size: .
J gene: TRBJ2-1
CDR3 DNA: TGTGCCAGCAGGTGGGGGCCACAGCCGGCCGACAATGAGCAGTTCTTC
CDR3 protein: CASRWGPQPADNEQFF

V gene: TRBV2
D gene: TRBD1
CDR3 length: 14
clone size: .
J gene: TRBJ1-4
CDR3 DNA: TGTGCCAGCAGCCTTGGGACAGCTAATGAAAAACTGTTTTTT
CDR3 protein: CASSLGTANEKLFF

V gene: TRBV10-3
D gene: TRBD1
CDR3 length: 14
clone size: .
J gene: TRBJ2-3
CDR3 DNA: TGTGCCATCAGTGACGGGACAGGATTTAATACGCAGTATTTT
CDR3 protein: CAISDGTGFNTQYF

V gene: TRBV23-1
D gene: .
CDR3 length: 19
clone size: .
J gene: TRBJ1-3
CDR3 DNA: TGCGCCAGCAGTCAATCCGTGGTGGACAAGGATTCCTCTGGAAACACCATATATTTT
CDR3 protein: CASSQSVVDKDSSGNTIYF

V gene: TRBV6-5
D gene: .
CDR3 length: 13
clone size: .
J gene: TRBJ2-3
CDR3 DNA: TGTGCCAGCAGTTTAACCCGGGGAGATACGCAGTATTTT
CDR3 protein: CASSLTRGDTQYF

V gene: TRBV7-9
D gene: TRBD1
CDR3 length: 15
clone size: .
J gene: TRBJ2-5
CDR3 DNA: TGTGCCAGCAGCTCGGGACAGGGGTATGGGGAGACCCAGTACTTC
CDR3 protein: CASSSGQGYGETQYF

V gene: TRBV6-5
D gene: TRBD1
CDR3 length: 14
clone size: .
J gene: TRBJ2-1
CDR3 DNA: TGTGCCACCTCCGGGACAGGGTCCTACAATGAGCAGTTCTTC
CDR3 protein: CATSGTGSYNEQFF

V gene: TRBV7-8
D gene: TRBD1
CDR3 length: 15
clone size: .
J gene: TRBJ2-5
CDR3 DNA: TGTGCCAGCAGCTTAGTAGGACAGGCCTCAGAGACCCAGTACTTC
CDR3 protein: CASSLVGQASETQYF

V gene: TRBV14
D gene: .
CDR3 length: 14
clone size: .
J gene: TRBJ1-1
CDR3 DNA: TGTGCCAGCAGCCAAGAGCTCCCGGGGACTGAAGCTTTCTTT
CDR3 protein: CASSQELPGTEAFF

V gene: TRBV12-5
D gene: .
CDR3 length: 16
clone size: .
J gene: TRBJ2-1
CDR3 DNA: TGTGCTAGTGGTTTGGTACTGACCAGGGGCGGGAATGAGCAGTTCTTC
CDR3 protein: CASGLVLTRGGNEQFF

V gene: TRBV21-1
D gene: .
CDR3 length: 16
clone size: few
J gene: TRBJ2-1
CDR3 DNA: TGTGCCAGCAGCAAAGAGGGGACAGGCTCCTACAATGAGCAGTTCTTC
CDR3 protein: CASSKEGTGSYNEQFF

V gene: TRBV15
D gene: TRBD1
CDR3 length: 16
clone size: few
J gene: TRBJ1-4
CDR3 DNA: TGTGCCATCGGGGGACAGGGGGAATCAACTAATGAAAAACTGTTTTTT
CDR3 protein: CAIGGQGESTNEKLFF

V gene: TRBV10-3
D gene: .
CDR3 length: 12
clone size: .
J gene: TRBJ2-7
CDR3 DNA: TGTGCCATCAGTGAAACTGCCTACGAGCAGTACTTC
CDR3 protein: CAISETAYEQYF

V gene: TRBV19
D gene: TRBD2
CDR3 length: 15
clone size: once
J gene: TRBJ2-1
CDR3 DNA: TGTGCCAGTAGTATTTTAGCGGGAGACCCTAATGAGCAGTTCTTC
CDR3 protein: CASSILAGDPNEQFF

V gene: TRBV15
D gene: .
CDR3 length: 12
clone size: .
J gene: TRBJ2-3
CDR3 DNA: TGTGCCACCAGCAGAGTCGGAACCGGGAAGTATTTT
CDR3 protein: CATSRVGTGKYF

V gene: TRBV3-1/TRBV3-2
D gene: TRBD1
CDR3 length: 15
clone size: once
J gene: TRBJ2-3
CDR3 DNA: TGTGCCAGCAGCCAAGGGACAGGGACCACAGATACGCAGTATTTT
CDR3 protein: CASSQGTGTTDTQYF

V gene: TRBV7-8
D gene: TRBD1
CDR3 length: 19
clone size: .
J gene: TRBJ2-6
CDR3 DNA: TGTGCCAGCAGCTCATCGAGGGGACAGGGGGTCTCTGGGGCCAACGTCCTGACTTTC
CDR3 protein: CASSSSRGQGVSGANVLTF

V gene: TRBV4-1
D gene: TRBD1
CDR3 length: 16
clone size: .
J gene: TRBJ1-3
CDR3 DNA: TGCGCCAGCAGCCCAATGACAGGGACCTCTGGAAACACCATATATTTT
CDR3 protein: CASSPMTGTSGNTIYF

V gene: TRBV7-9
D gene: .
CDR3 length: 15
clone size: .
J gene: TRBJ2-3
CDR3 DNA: TGTGCCAGCAGCTCACCGGGGGTGTTGACAGATACGCAGTATTTT
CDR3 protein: CASSSPGVLTDTQYF

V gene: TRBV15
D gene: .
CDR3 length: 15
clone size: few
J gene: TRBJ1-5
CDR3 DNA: TGTGCCACCAGCAGGCTCGACCGACTAAATCAGCCCCAGCATTTT
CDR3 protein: CATSRLDRLNQPQHF

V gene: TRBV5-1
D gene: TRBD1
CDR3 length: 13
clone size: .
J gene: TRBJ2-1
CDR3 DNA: TGCGCCAGCAGCTTAAACAAGGACAGGGAGCAGTTCTTC
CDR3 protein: CASSLNKDREQFF

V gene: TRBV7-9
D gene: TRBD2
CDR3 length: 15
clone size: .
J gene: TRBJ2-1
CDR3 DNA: TGTGCCAGCAGCTTAGCCTTAGCGGGAGTCTATGAGCAGTTCTTC
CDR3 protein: CASSLALAGVYEQFF

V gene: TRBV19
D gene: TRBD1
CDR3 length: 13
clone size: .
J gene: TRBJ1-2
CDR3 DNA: TGTGCCAGTAGTGCCGGGACAGTCTATGGCTACACCTTC
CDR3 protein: CASSAGTVYGYTF

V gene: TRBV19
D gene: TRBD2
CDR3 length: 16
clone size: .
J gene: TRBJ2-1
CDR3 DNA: TGTGCCAGTAGTCTCCGGACTAGCGGGGTTTCGGATGAGCAGTTCTTC
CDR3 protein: CASSLRTSGVSDEQFF

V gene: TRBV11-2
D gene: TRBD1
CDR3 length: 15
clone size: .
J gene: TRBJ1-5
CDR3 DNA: TGTGCCAGCAGCACCGGGACAGGGAGCAATCAGCCCCAGCATTTT
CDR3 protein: CASSTGTGSNQPQHF